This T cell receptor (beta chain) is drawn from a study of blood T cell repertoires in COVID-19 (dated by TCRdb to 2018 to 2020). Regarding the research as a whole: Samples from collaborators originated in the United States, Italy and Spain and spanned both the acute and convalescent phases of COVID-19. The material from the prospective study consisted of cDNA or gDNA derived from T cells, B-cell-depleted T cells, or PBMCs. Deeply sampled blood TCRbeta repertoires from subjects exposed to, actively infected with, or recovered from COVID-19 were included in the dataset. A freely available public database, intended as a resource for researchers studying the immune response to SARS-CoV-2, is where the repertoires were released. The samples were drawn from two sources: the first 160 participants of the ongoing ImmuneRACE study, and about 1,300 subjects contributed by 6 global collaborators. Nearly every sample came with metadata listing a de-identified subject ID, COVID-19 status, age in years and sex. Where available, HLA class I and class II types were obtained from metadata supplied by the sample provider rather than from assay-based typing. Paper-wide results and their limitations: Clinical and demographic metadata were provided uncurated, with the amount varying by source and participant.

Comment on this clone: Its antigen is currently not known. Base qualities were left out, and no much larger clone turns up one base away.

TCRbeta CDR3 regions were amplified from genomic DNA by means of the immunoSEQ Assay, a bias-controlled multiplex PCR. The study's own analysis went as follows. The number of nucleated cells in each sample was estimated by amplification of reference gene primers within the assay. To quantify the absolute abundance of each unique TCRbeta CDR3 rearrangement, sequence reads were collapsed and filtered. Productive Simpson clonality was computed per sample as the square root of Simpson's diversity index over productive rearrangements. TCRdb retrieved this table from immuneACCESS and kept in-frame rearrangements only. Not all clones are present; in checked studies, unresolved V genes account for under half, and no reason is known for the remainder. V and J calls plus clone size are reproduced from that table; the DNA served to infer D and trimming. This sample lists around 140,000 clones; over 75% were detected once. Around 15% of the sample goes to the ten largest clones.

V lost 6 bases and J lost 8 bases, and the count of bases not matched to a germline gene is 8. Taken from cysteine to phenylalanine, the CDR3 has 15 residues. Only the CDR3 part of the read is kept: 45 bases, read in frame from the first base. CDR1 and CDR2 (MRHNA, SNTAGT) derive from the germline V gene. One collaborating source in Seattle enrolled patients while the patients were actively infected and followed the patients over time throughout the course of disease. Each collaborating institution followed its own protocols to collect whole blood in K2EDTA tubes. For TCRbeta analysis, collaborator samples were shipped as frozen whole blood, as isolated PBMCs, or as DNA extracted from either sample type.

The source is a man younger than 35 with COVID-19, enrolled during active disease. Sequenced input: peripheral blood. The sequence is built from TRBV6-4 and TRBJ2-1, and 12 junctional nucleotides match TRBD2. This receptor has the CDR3 CASRDTSGRFYEQFF. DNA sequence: TGTGCCAGCAGAGATACTAGCGGGAGGTTTTATGAGCAGTTCTTC.